This paragraph reports one T cell receptor beta chain. Its antigen is not known. CDR3 length: 15 amino acids. Germline V gives CDR1 LNHDA, CDR2 SQIVND (reference sequence). The V and J ends lost 1 base and 0 bases respectively, with 8 bases between them. Produced via immunoSEQ multiplex PCR; TCRdb's table is partial and in-frame only. This sample has about 100,000 clones, with more than 80% found just once. The sample belongs to a study of OX40 agonist ivuxolimab in advanced cancers. Study-wide background: An agonistic anti-OX40 (CD134) antibody, ivuxolimab, was used to treat the patients. Patients received intravenous ivuxolimab every 2 weeks at 0.01 to 10 mg/kg. Checkpoint inhibitors had been given previously to 40% of patients. Overall study results and limits: Among T cells, CD8+ cells averaged more expanded clones than CD4+ cells.

The receptor comes from an adult with an advanced solid tumor such as melanoma, head and neck, liver or kidney cancer. The chain uses TRBV19 and TRBJ2-3, with D possibly matching TRBD1 (5 bases). The sample was CD4+ or CD8+ T cells sorted from blood, taken in a trial of the OX40 agonist ivuxolimab. CDR3 nucleotide sequence: TGTGCCAGTAGTATAGGACAGATTAGCACAGATACGCAGTATTTT. Its protein is CASSIGQISTDTQYF.